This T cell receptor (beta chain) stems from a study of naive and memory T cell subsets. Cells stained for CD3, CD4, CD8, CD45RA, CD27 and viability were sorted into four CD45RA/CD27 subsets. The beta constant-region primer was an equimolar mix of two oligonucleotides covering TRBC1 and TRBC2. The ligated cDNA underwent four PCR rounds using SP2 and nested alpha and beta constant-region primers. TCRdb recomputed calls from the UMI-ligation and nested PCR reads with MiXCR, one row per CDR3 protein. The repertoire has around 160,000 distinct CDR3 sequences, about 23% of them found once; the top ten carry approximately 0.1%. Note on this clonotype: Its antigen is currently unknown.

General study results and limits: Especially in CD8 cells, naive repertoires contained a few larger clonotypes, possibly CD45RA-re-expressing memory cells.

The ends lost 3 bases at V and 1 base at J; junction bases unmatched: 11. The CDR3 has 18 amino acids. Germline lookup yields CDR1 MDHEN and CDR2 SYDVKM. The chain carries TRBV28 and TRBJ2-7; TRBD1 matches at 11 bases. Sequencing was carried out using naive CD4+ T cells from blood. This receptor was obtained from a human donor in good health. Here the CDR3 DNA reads TGTGCCAGCAGTTTTTTAGGGGCCGGGACAGGGGGTTCCTACGAGCAGTACTTC. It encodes CASSFLGAGTGGSYEQYF.